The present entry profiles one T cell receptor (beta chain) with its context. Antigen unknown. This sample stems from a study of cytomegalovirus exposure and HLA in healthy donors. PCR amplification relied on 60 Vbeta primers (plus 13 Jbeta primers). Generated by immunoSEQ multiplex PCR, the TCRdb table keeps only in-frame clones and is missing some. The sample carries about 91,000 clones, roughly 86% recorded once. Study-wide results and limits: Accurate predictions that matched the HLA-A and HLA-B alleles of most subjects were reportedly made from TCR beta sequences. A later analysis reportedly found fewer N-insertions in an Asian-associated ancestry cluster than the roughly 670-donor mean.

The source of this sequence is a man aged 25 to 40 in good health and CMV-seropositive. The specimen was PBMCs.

The CDR3 bases are TGCAGCGTTGATTATAGCACAGATACGCAGTATTTT. This codes for CSVDYSTDTQYF. This chain links TRBV29-1 with TRBJ2-3; unclear D gene. The CDR3 has 12 residues. Germline CDR1 reads SQVTM; CDR2 reads ANQGSEA. Trimming removed 3 bases at V and 0 bases at J, with 4 bases between.